This section outlines one T cell receptor (beta chain) sequence together with its context. Its cognate antigen is unknown. CDR1 MNHEY and CDR2 SVGAGI come from the germline V gene. The CDR3 length is 15 residues. V lost 3 bases, J lost 7 bases, and 18 bases lay in between. This entry is derived from a study of T cell responses to AZD1222 COVID-19 vaccine. Study-level background: Combined were second doses at about 4 or about 12 weeks. Points from the study as a whole: The donor group comprised mostly white British people and more females; the analysis possibly underestimated clonal diversity. Two AZD1222 administrations were followed by greater Spike-specific TCR breadth and depth. Only a handful of people who got AZD1222 tested seropositive at baseline.

Sequencing was performed with immunoSEQ multiplex PCR; in TCRdb, only in-frame clones are kept and a portion is missing. The table has 150,000 to 200,000 clones, around 88% seen once. This chain links TRBV6-5 with TRBJ1-2; D unclear. The source of this sequence is an adult in good health. Sequenced here: peripheral blood, sampled on day 0 of AZD1222 vaccination. The DNA for the CDR3 is TGTGCCAGCAGTTATTCCCTGGAAGCCCCGGGTGGCTACACCTTC. It is translated as CASSYSLEAPGGYTF.